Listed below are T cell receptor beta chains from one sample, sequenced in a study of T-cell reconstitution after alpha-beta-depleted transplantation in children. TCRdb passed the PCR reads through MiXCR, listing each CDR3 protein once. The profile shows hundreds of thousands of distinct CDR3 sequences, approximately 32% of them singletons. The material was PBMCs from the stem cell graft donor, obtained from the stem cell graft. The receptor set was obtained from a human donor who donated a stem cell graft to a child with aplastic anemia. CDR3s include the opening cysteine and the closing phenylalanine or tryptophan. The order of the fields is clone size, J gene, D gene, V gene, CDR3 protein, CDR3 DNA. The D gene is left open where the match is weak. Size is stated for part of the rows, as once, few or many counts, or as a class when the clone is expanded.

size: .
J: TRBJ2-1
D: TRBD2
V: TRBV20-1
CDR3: CSARDTSGRAYNEQFF
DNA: TGCAGTGCTAGAGATACTAGCGGGAGGGCCTACAATGAGCAGTTCTTC

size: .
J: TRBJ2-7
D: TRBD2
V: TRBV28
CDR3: CASSLPSASGRDEQYF
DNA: TGTGCCAGCAGTTTACCCTCGGCTAGCGGGAGAGACGAGCAGTACTTC

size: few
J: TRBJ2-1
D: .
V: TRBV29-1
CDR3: CSVGINEQFF
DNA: TGCAGCGTTGGGATCAATGAGCAGTTCTTC

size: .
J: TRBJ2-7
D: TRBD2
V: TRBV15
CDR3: CATSGDSGSPYEQYF
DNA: TGTGCCACCAGCGGAGATAGCGGGAGCCCCTACGAGCAGTACTTC

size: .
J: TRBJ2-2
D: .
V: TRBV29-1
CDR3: CSVGTGLRTGELFF
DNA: TGCAGCGTTGGGACGGGCCTCCGGACCGGGGAGCTGTTTTTT

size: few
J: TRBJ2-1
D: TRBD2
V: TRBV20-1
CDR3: CSARATSGRYNEQFF
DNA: TGCAGTGCTAGGGCGACTAGCGGGAGGTACAATGAGCAGTTCTTC

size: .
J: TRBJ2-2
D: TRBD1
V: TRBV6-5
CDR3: CASRAGTGGTGELFF
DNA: TGTGCCAGCAGAGCCGGGACAGGGGGCACCGGGGAGCTGTTTTTT

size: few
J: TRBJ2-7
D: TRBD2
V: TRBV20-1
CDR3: CSASYLAGGSSYEQYF
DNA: TGCAGTGCTAGTTACCTAGCGGGAGGTAGTTCCTACGAGCAGTACTTC

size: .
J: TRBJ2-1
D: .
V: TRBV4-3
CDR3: CASSQDATYRHNEQFF
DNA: TGCGCCAGCAGCCAAGATGCGACATACAGGCACAATGAGCAGTTCTTC

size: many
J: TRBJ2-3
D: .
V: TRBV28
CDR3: CASSSDQWGAQNTQYF
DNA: TGTGCCAGCAGTTCAGACCAATGGGGGGCGCAAAATACGCAGTATTTT

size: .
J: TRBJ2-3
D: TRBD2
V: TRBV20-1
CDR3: CSARTAGGPTDTQYF
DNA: TGCAGTGCTAGAACGGCGGGAGGACCCACAGATACGCAGTATTTT

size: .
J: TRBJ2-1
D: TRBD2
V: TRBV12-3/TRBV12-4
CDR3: CASSSLGTSGSSYNEQFF
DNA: TGTGCCAGCAGCTCCCTAGGGACTAGCGGGAGCTCCTACAATGAGCAGTTCTTC

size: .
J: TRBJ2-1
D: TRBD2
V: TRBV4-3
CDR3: CASSQAIGTTLSYNEQFF
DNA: TGCGCCAGCAGCCAAGCGATAGGGACTACCCTTTCCTACAATGAGCAGTTCTTC

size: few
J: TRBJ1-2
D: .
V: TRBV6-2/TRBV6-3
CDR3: CASSWAGNYGYTF
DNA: TGTGCCAGCAGTTGGGCGGGAAACTATGGCTACACCTTC

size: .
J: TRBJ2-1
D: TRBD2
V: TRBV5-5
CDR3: CASSLGRLAGGSNEQFF
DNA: TGTGCCAGCAGCTTGGGTCGACTAGCGGGAGGGTCGAATGAGCAGTTCTTC

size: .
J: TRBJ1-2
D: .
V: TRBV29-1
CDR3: CSALWGYGYTF
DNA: TGCAGCGCCCTATGGGGCTATGGCTACACCTTC